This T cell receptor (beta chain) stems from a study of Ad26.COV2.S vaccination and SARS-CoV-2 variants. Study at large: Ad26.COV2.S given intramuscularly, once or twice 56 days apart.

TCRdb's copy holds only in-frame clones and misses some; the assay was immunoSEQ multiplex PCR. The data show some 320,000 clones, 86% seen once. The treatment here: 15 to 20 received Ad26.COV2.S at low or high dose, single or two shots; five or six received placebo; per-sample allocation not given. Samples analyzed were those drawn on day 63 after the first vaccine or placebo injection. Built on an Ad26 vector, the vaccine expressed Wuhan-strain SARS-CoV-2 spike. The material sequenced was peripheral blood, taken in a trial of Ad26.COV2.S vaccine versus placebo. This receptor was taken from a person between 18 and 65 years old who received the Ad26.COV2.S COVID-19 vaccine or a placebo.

CDR3 in amino acids: CASSRDLGNEQYF. The CDR3 DNA reads as TGTGCCAGCAGTCGGGACCTCGGCAACGAGCAGTACTTC. The chain uses TRBV6-2 or TRBV6-3 and TRBJ2-7; the D gene could be TRBD1 or TRBD2 (5 bases each). The V and J ends lost 5 bases and 5 bases respectively, with 13 bases between them. Germline V lookup: CDR1 MNHEY, CDR2 SVGEGT. The CDR3 extends over 13 amino acids.